Below are 10 T cell receptor beta chains sequenced from a single sample in a study of Graves' ophthalmopathy and Graves' hyperthyroidism. Amplification of TCR beta CDR3 regions used RNA transcripts. The workflow started with a first-round RT-PCR run with HTBI primers and then moved on to a second-round multiplex PCR. TCRdb called the multiplex PCR reads again in MiXCR, with one record for every CDR3 protein. Of some 380,000 distinct CDR3 sequences listed, 15% to 17% are singletons. The sample taken for sequencing was peripheral blood. The receptor source for this set is a young woman with stable Graves' hyperthyroidism.

The chain uses TRBV6-1 and TRBJ2-2; 8 nucleotides agree with TRBD1. Germline trimming cut 7 bases from V and 2 bases from J; bases unmatched to any gene: 9. CDR1 and CDR2 (germline): MNHNS, SASEGT. This CDR3 has 16 residues. As DNA, the CDR3 is TGTGCCAGCAACCCGTCAGGGGGCGCAAACACCGGGGAGCTGTTTTTT. It translates to CASNPSGGANTGELFF.

This clonotype has only a few counts. The final CDR3 position lacks the conserved phenylalanine or tryptophan, pointing to a likely read error. The V gene is TRBV7-8, the J gene TRBJ2-5; D is ambiguous. This CDR3 comprises 14 residues. The V and J ends lost 2 bases and 7 bases respectively, with 14 bases between them. Germline loops: CDR1 SGHVS, CDR2 FQNEAQ. CDR3 amino acids: CASSLTAPAGTQYL. As DNA, the CDR3 is TGTGCCAGCAGCTTAACCGCGCCGGCAGGGACCCAGTACTTA.

This clonotype was observed at least ten times. The rearrangement uses TRBV28 and TRBJ1-2; D unresolved. The V gene's germline CDR1 is MDHEN and CDR2 SYDVKM. Between the trimmed V and J ends, which lost 4 bases and 0 bases, there was a span of 3 bases. CDR3 length: 12 residues. The CDR3 sequence: CASSSTNYGYTF. The CDR3 DNA sequence: TGTGCCAGCAGTTCGACTAACTATGGCTACACCTTC.

The gene calls are TRBV12-3 or TRBV12-4 and TRBJ2-1; TRBD1 matches 9 bases. V shed 5 bases and J 4 bases; nucleotides not matched to a gene: 6. The CDR3 covers 15 residues. The CDR3 loop is CASSGYGQGYNEQFF. CDR3 bases: TGTGCCAGCAGTGGCTATGGACAGGGGTACAATGAGCAGTTCTTC.

This clonotype was seen ten or more times. This chain connects TRBV24-1 to TRBJ1-1; D is uncertain. Germline CDR1 KGHDR, CDR2 SFDVKD. This CDR3 is 14 amino acids long. Between the trimmed V and J ends, which lost 4 bases and 1 base, there was a span of 9 bases. For the CDR3, the DNA is TGTGCCACCAGTGACGGGCGTTCGAACACTGAAGCTTTCTTT. Encoded protein: CATSDGRSNTEAFF.

This clonotype was seen ten or more times. This sequence joins TRBV6-5 and TRBJ1-1, with D uncertain. In germline, CDR1 is MNHEY, CDR2 SVGAGI. This CDR3 is built from 16 residues. V was shortened by 6 bases and J by 5 bases, with 22 bases between the two germline ends. CDR3 in DNA: TGTGCCAGCAGACCCTCGCCTGGGAGTTTGGTGACTGAAGCTTTCTTT. The encoded protein is CASRPSPGSLVTEAFF.

J is TRBJ1-5 and V is TRBV27, with D perhaps matching TRBD1 (5 bases). The V and J ends lost 10 bases and 3 bases respectively, with 19 bases between them. Germline CDR1 is MNHEY and CDR2 is SMNVEV (reference sequence). This CDR3 has 15 amino acids. CDR3 amino acids: CATSVDGALNQPQHF. CDR3 bases: TGTGCCACCTCGGTCGACGGGGCCCTCAATCAGCCCCAGCATTTT.

In its sample, this clonotype was seen many times. The chain is built from TRBV12-3 or TRBV12-4 and TRBJ2-2; 8 positions agree with TRBD1. The CDR3 consists of 15 residues. J was trimmed by 4 bases and V by 7 bases; bases with no gene match: 8. CDR3 nucleotides: TGTGCCAGCACCCTAGGACAGGGAGTCACCGGGGAGCTGTTTTTT. Amino acid sequence: CASTLGQGVTGELFF.

This clonotype has at least ten counts. The chain recombines TRBV6-5 with TRBJ1-2; D not certain. Germline CDR1 and CDR2: MNHEY and SVGAGI. This CDR3 region has 15 residues. Trimming left V 0 bases short and J 7 bases short, with 15 bases between. The CDR3 here is CASSYSASGLAGYTF. The CDR3 DNA reads TGTGCCAGCAGTTACTCTGCGTCAGGCTTGGCTGGCTACACCTTC.

Many counts were recorded for this clonotype. The chain combines TRBV20-1 with TRBJ1-5; D is ambiguous. Deletions cut 6 bases from V and 8 bases from J, with 17 bases between. Germline loops: CDR1 DFQATT, CDR2 SNEGSKA (reference sequence). The CDR3 extends over 13 amino acids. The CDR3 here is CSAPSPGGEPQHF. DNA for the CDR3: TGCAGTGCCCCAAGTCCGGGCGGTGAGCCCCAGCATTTT.